This is a list of T cell receptor beta chains from one sample in a study of cytomegalovirus exposure and HLA in healthy donors. The repertoire was sequenced with immunoSEQ multiplex PCR; TCRdb's copy has only in-frame clones and lacks some. This sample has 120,000 to 150,000 clones, with approximately 80% found just once. The specimen sequenced was PBMCs. The origin of the receptors is a woman between 40 and 55 years old in good health and CMV-seropositive. CDR3s leave out the opening cysteine and the closing phenylalanine or tryptophan. Some rows mark clone size as missing; the rest say once, few, many or name a class of expanded clone.

CDR3 protein: ASSFRNEQY
clone size: -
V gene: TRBV27
CDR3 length: 9

CDR3 protein: ASSLEAGRSTGELF
clone size: -
V gene: TRBV5-1
CDR3 length: 14

CDR3 protein: ASSLVGLAAGELF
clone size: many
V gene: TRBV5-1
CDR3 length: 13

CDR3 protein: ASSNPSEGRFGYT
clone size: -
V gene: TRBV5-4
CDR3 length: 13

CDR3 protein: ASSAGLAGGEEQY
clone size: few
V gene: TRBV5-4
CDR3 length: 13

CDR3 protein: ASSPLTGLDGYT
clone size: -
V gene: TRBV5-1
CDR3 length: 12

CDR3 protein: ASSLDGVRGSETQY
clone size: -
V gene: TRBV5-1
CDR3 length: 14

CDR3 protein: ASRKTGSYEQY
clone size: -
V gene: TRBV6-1
CDR3 length: 11

CDR3 protein: SVEDLWATDTQY
clone size: -
V gene: TRBV29-1
CDR3 length: 12

CDR3 protein: ASSITSGRPYNEQF
clone size: -
V gene: TRBV7-6
CDR3 length: 14

CDR3 protein: ASSFWRDSYEQY
clone size: -
V gene: TRBV27
CDR3 length: 12

CDR3 protein: TSSYEGGATDTQY
clone size: -
V gene: TRBV6-6
CDR3 length: 13

CDR3 protein: ASSSTSGGYEQY
clone size: -
V gene: TRBV19
CDR3 length: 12

CDR3 protein: ASSEALGGDRNTIY
clone size: -
V gene: TRBV6-1
CDR3 length: 14

CDR3 protein: ASSSTGAGGANVLT
clone size: -
V gene: TRBV5-1
CDR3 length: 14

CDR3 protein: ASSEVEEQPQH
clone size: -
V gene: TRBV6-5
CDR3 length: 11

CDR3 protein: ASSPRVGNTEAF
clone size: -
V gene: TRBV4-1
CDR3 length: 12

CDR3 protein: ASSPAAVIPKLSNYGYT
clone size: -
V gene: TRBV18
CDR3 length: 17

CDR3 protein: ASRTGGTGELF
clone size: few
V gene: TRBV6-1
CDR3 length: 11

CDR3 protein: ASSVSPRFVGGGGELF
clone size: once
V gene: TRBV9
CDR3 length: 16

CDR3 protein: ASSWAGFRSTEAF
clone size: -
V gene: TRBV28
CDR3 length: 13

CDR3 protein: ASSFSSGRDEQY
clone size: -
V gene: TRBV5-1
CDR3 length: 12

CDR3 protein: ASSLVGQASEAF
clone size: few
V gene: TRBV7-9
CDR3 length: 12

CDR3 protein: ASSFERGHGANVLT
clone size: -
V gene: TRBV7-9
CDR3 length: 14

CDR3 protein: ASSLASGTGLGYT
clone size: -
V gene: TRBV5-1
CDR3 length: 13

CDR3 protein: ASSVGAGAGETQY
clone size: -
V gene: TRBV9
CDR3 length: 13

CDR3 protein: ASSRDRESGANVLT
clone size: -
V gene: TRBV4-1
CDR3 length: 14

CDR3 protein: ASSSGTSGSSYEQY
clone size: -
V gene: TRBV5-4
CDR3 length: 14

CDR3 protein: ASSPARVTYEAF
clone size: -
V gene: TRBV7-9
CDR3 length: 12